This TCR beta chain was recorded in a study of cytomegalovirus exposure and HLA in healthy donors. Study-level results: One variant, a missense change in DCLRE1C, was linked in a later analysis to TCR beta V- and J-gene trimming. In a later analysis, CMV-associated beta chains were mostly HLA-associated, it appeared. After further analysis at a later stage, around 17,000 TCR beta sequences were associated with HLA alleles at 0.05 false discovery rate. The study labeled approximately 150 TCR beta chains cytomegalovirus-associated.

Germline CDR1 and CDR2: LGHNT and FRNRAP. The CDR3 is 12 amino acids. Between the trimmed V and J ends, which lost 6 bases and 7 bases, there was a span of 10 bases. This clone was recorded a few times. Its target is unknown. A multiplex PCR was run with 60 Vbeta primers and 13 Jbeta primers. Only in-frame clones appear in the TCRdb table, and some are missing; sequencing was by immunoSEQ multiplex PCR. Of about 210,000 clones detected, 81% appear once; the ten largest clones hold around 3.6%. The TCR was taken from a man in his forties in good health and CMV-seropositive. Sequencing was done on a sample of PBMCs. This chain uses TRBV12-5 with TRBJ2-1, with D hard to call. CDR3 bases: TGTGCTAGTGGATCCTTCGGGAATGAGCAGTTCTTC. It codes for CASGSFGNEQFF. The variable domain in full, completed from reference TRBV12-5 and TRBJ2-1, reads DARVTQTPRHKVTEMGQEVTMRCQPILGHNTVFWYRQTMMQGLELLAYFRNRAPLDDSGMPKDRFSAEMPDATLATLKIQPSEPRDSAVYFCASGSFGNEQFFGPGTRLTVL.